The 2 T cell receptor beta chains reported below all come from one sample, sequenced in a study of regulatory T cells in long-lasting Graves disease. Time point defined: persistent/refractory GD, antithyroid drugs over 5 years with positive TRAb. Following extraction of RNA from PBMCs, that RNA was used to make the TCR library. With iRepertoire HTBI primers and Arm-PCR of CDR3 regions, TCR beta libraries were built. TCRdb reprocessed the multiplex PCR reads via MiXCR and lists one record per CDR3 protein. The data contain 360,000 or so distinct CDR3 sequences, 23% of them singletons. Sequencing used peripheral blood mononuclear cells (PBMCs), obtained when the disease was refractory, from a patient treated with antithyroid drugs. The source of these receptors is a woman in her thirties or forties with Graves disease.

The CDR3, as DNA: TGTGCCAGCAGCCGGGACAGGGGGCAAAGTGAAAAACTGTTTTTT. Amino acid sequence: CASSRDRGQSEKLFF. This chain uses TRBV5-4 with TRBJ1-4, with 12 bases that match TRBD1. V lost 4 bases, J lost 7 bases, and 5 bases stayed unmatched. Germline V gene lookup returns CDR1 SGHNT and CDR2 YYREEE (reference sequence). The CDR3 contains 15 residues.

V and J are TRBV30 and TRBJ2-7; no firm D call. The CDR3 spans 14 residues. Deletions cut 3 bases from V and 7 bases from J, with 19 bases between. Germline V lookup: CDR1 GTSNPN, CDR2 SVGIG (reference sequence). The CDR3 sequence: CAWSPGLWSGEQYF. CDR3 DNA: TGTGCCTGGAGCCCCGGGTTGTGGTCGGGTGAGCAGTACTTC.